The 14 T cell receptor beta chains below all came from one sample that was sequenced in a study of shared clonotypes between healthy human individuals. The method was immunoSEQ multiplex PCR; TCRdb's version includes in-frame clones alone and lacks a portion of them. The sample shows approximately 640,000 clones, around 72% of them seen only once. Sequenced material: memory CD4+ T cells sorted from blood. Sample subset: CD45RA-negative fraction. The receptors shown here come from a woman between 25 and 40 years old in good health.

In the case of this clone: It may be a read error: a sequence one base away is much more abundant. Other DNA sequences in this sample translate to the same CDR3. This chain uses TRBV18 with TRBJ2-2; D remains unclear. CDR1 KGHSH and CDR2 LQKENI come from the germline V gene. V was cut by 1 base and J by 5 bases, with 2 bases left in between. The CDR3 has 12 amino acids. The CDR3 coding sequence is TGTGCCAGCTCACCACGTACCGGGGAGCTGTTTTTT. This codes for CASSPRTGELFF. The variable domain in full, completed from reference TRBV18 and TRBJ2-2, reads NAGVMQNPRHLVRRRGQEARLRCSPMKGHSHVYWYRQLPEEGLKFMVYLQKENIIDESGMPKERFSAEFPKEGPSILRIQQVVRGDSAAYFCASSPRTGELFFGEGSRLTVL.

V and J are TRBV7-9 and TRBJ2-1; 9 bases line up with TRBD2. From germline, CDR1 is SEHNR and CDR2 FQNEAQ (reference sequence). The CDR3 has 19 residues. J gave up 8 bases and V 5 bases, and 22 bases lay outside the gene matches. Here the CDR3 DNA reads TGTGCCAGCAGCATTACCCTAGGAAGAGCGGGGGGAATCGGTGATGAGCAGTTCTTC. Amino acids: CASSITLGRAGGIGDEQFF.

Comment on this clone: This CDR3 is also generated by other DNA sequences in the sample. This chain links TRBV7-3 with TRBJ2-2, with 13 positions matching TRBD2. The V gene's germline CDR1 is SGHTA and CDR2 FQGTGA. V was clipped by 5 bases and J by 5 bases; unmatched bases: 2. CDR3 length equals 15 residues. DNA for the CDR3: TGTGCCAGCAGCCCGGGACTAGCGGGAACCGGGGAGCTGTTTTTT. Translating gives CASSPGLAGTGELFF. Drawing the rest from reference TRBV7-3 and TRBJ2-2, the complete variable domain is GAGVSQTPSNKVTEKGKYVELRCDPISGHTALYWYRQSLGQGPEFLIYFQGTGAADDSGLPNDRFFAVRPEGSVSTLKIQRTERGDSAVYLCASSPGLAGTGELFFGEGSRLTVL.

The rearrangement joins TRBV6-6 to TRBJ1-1; 11 positions match TRBD1. J gave up 4 bases and V 6 bases, and 7 bases lay outside the gene matches. CDR1 and CDR2 (germline): MNHNY, SVGAGI (reference sequence). The CDR3 has 15 amino acids. As DNA, the CDR3 is TGTGCCAGCAGGACGGGACAGGGGGTTACCACTGAAGCTTTCTTT. It yields the protein CASRTGQGVTTEAFF.

The chain is built from TRBV6-1 and TRBJ2-5; 9 bases are shared with TRBD2. CDR1 MNHNS and CDR2 SASEGT come from the germline V gene. V dropped 1 base and J dropped 5; count of bases not matched to a gene: 14. The CDR3 covers 18 residues. CDR3 loop: CASSEGTSDTGWRETQYF. The CDR3 DNA reads TGTGCCAGCAGTGAAGGGACTAGCGACACAGGGTGGAGGGAGACCCAGTACTTC.

The chain couples TRBV7-2 to TRBJ2-7; TRBD2 matches 9 bases. CDR1 is SGHTA and CDR2 is FQGNSA in the germline V gene. With 5 bases clipped from V and 4 bases from J, the junction kept 6 bases outside the gene matches. This CDR3 comprises 14 residues. This CDR3 reads CASSPQREVYEQYF. The CDR3 DNA reads as TGTGCCAGCAGCCCGCAGCGGGAGGTATACGAGCAGTACTTC.

This rearrangement joins TRBV15 to TRBJ2-1; TRBD2 matches at 11 bases. J lost 6 bases, V lost 3 bases, and 7 bases had no gene match. CDR3 size: 16 residues. Germline CDR1 is LNHNV and CDR2 is YYDKDF (reference sequence). In nucleotides, the CDR3 is TGTGCCACCAGCAGTGAGGATACTAGCGGGAGCAATGAGCAGTTCTTC. As protein: CATSSEDTSGSNEQFF.

This clone was picked up a small number of times. This chain joins TRBV28 and TRBJ1-1; the D is unclear. The CDR3 spans 12 residues. With 10 bases removed from V and 10 bases from J, the gap between germline ends came to 19 bases. Germline assignment: CDR1 MDHEN and CDR2 SYDVKM. The CDR3 here is CATVEEPVGAFF. In nucleotides, the CDR3 is TGTGCCACCGTGGAGGAACCAGTCGGAGCTTTCTTT.

This clone has only a few counts. This sequence joins TRBV7-2 and TRBJ2-5; possible D gene TRBD1, 6 bases. Germline loops: CDR1 SGHTA, CDR2 FQGNSA. The CDR3 extends over 14 amino acids. V was clipped by 6 bases and J by 4 bases, with 15 bases between them. CDR3 protein: CASRSQGSGETQYF. The CDR3 bases are TGTGCCAGCAGATCACAGGGATCCGGAGAGACCCAGTACTTC.

This clone was observed a few times. The chain couples TRBV5-4 to TRBJ2-5; a possible D gene is TRBD1 (6 bases). Germline CDR1 is SGHNT and CDR2 is YYREEE (reference sequence). This CDR3 has 15 residues. V lost 4 bases and J 1 base, leaving 14 bases between the germline ends. CDR3: CASSRYRDGQETQYF. CDR3 nucleotide sequence: TGTGCCAGCAGCAGATACAGGGATGGCCAAGAGACCCAGTACTTC.

The chain couples TRBV5-1 to TRBJ2-1, with D perhaps assigned TRBD1 or TRBD2 (5 bases each). CDR1 and CDR2 (germline): SGHRS, YFSETQ. This CDR3 spans 15 amino acids. V was clipped by 0 bases and J by 1 base, with 8 bases between them. The CDR3 sequence is CASSLDWGSYNEQFF. The CDR3 bases are TGCGCCAGCAGCTTGGATTGGGGGTCCTACAATGAGCAGTTCTTC.

This clone was seen more than once but under ten times. The chain links TRBV18 to TRBJ2-5; D is ambiguous. The DNA end is a closer match to TRBJ2-7, so the J assignment may be wrong. The V gene's germline CDR1 is KGHSH and CDR2 LQKENI. The CDR3 runs 13 residues. CDR3 nucleotide sequence: TGTGCCAGCTCACCAACAAGAAACTACGAGCAGTACTTC. Translation: CASSPTRNYEQYF.

The chain uses TRBV30 and TRBJ1-2; 12 bases agree with TRBD1. Germline V gene data show CDR1 as GTSNPN and CDR2 as SVGIG (reference sequence). This CDR3 is built from 16 residues. After removal of 3 bases from V and 8 bases from J, the junction contained 13 bases not matched to a gene. The CDR3 sequence is CAWRQKGQGALQGYTF. In nucleotides, the CDR3 is TGTGCCTGGAGACAAAAGGGACAGGGGGCGCTACAGGGCTACACCTTC.

The chain joins TRBV28 to TRBJ1-2; D call uncertain. Trimming removed 2 bases from V and 3 bases from J, with 7 bases in between. This CDR3 region has 13 residues. CDR1 is MDHEN, CDR2 SYDVKM, per germline. The CDR3, as DNA: TGTGCCAGCAGTTTAGGTCTTTACTATGGCTACACCTTC. Protein sequence: CASSLGLYYGYTF.